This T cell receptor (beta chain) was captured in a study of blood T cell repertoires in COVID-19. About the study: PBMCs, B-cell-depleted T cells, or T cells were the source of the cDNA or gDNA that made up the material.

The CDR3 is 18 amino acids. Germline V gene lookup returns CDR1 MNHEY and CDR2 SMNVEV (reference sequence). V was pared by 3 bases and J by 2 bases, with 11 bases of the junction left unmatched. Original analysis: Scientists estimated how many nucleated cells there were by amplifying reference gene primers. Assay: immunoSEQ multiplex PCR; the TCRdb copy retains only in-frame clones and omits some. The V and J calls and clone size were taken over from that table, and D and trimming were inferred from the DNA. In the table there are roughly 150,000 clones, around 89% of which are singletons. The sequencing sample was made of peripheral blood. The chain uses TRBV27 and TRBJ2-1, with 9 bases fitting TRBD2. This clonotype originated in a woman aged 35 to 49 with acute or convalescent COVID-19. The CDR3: CASSLGLSSGGPYNEQFF. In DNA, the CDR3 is TGTGCCAGCAGTTTGGGGTTGTCAAGCGGGGGGCCCTACAATGAGCAGTTCTTC.